Sequencing of this T cell receptor beta chain was carried out in a study of cytomegalovirus exposure and HLA in healthy donors. Primers: 60 Vbeta forward and 13 Jbeta reverse. The repertoire was sequenced with immunoSEQ multiplex PCR; TCRdb's copy has only in-frame clones and lacks some. Of around 120,000 clones listed, 65% to 80% are singletons. Germline V gene sequence: CDR1 SGDLS, CDR2 YYNGEE. V lost 4 bases and J lost 1, with 24 bases in between. The CDR3 runs 19 residues. The sample was PBMCs. The TCR sequence derives from a man aged 55-75 years in good health and CMV-seropositive. V is TRBV9 and J is TRBJ1-5, with D maybe TRBD1 (6 bases). This CDR3 is CASSPNNPNTGSSNQPQHF. The DNA of the CDR3 is TGTGCCAGCAGCCCCAACAACCCTAATACAGGGTCCAGCAATCAGCCCCAGCATTTT.